Each of the 31 T cell receptor beta chains below was sequenced from the same sample in a study of blood T cells in healthy people across ages (dated by TCRdb to the mid-2010s). The protocol used for the library was 5' RACE. TCRdb names Illumina HiSeq 2500 as the instrument used. The second PCR ran for roughly 6 to 11 cycles and used a J-beta primer mix along with a sample-barcoded 5' primer. TCRdb trimmed the raw reads at Q25, called clones with MiXCR and kept productive beta chains. One record per CDR3 amino acid sequence lists the most common genes and DNA. Counted in this sample were 700,000 to 900,000 distinct CDR3 sequences; about 55% of them appeared once. The top ten constitute under 50% of the sample. Source material: blood. These receptors came from a man older than 75 in good health.

The V and J genes are TRBV29-1 and TRBJ1-1; 7 bases match TRBD1. This CDR3 is built from 14 residues. J lost 2 bases, V lost 6 bases, and 9 bases had no gene match. Germline assignment: CDR1 SQVTM and CDR2 ANQGSEA. The CDR3 nucleotides read TGCAGCGTCCGTTCCAGACAGGGTAACACTGAAGCTTTCTTT. It codes for CSVRSRQGNTEAFF.

The rearrangement links TRBV27 to TRBJ2-7, with 7 bases that match TRBD2. Germline loops: CDR1 MNHEY, CDR2 SMNVEV (reference sequence). This CDR3 spans 15 amino acids. V lost 5 bases and J lost 2; bases outside the gene matches: 9. CDR3 sequence: CASSEGRVGTYEQYF. CDR3 nucleotide sequence: TGTGCCAGCAGTGAGGGGAGGGTGGGGACCTACGAGCAGTACTTC.

This clonotype occurred once. V is TRBV2 and J is TRBJ2-5; D is undetermined. The CDR3 is 11 residues long. With 1 base removed from V and 12 bases from J, the gap between germline ends came to 9 bases. Looked up from germline, CDR1 is SNHLY and CDR2 is FYNNEI. The CDR3 loop reads CASSEGTGEYF. The CDR3 nucleotides are TGTGCCAGCAGTGAAGGTACTGGGGAGTACTTC.

The chain combines TRBV12-3 or TRBV12-4 with TRBJ2-1; D is possibly TRBD1 (5 bases). The better agreement between TRBJ1-2 and the DNA end casts doubt on the J call. The CDR3 covers 14 residues. The CDR3 sequence: CASSLEGRINGYTF. The CDR3 DNA reads as TGTGCCAGCAGTTTGGAGGGACGCATCAATGGCTACACCTTC.

V and J are TRBV3-1 and TRBJ2-3; 13 nucleotides align to TRBD2. This CDR3 region has 17 residues. Germline trimming cut 8 bases from V and 14 bases from J; bases unmatched to any gene: 22. From germline, CDR1 is LGHDT and CDR2 YNNKEL (reference sequence). The chain's CDR3 is CASGRTSGRAPHRYAYF. Here the CDR3 DNA reads TGTGCCAGCGGCCGCACTAGCGGGAGGGCCCCGCACAGATACGCGTATTTT.

The chain links TRBV7-9 to TRBJ1-1, with D possibly TRBD1 on 5 matching bases. Between the trimmed V and J ends, which lost 6 bases and 1 base, there was a span of 15 bases. The CDR3 totals 15 residues. The germline gives CDR1 SEHNR, CDR2 FQNEAQ (reference sequence). The CDR3 nucleotides read TGTGCCAGCAGTCACCACACAGGCCCGAACACTGAAGCTTTCTTT. The encoded protein is CASSHHTGPNTEAFF.

The sample holds a few counts of this clonotype. The chain recombines TRBV29-1 with TRBJ2-3; TRBD1 matches at 7 bases. V was pared by 7 bases and J by 2 bases, with 6 bases of the junction left unmatched. In germline, CDR1 is SQVTM, CDR2 ANQGSEA. The CDR3 loop spans 13 amino acids. The CDR3 nucleotides are TGCAGCGCACCGGGACAGCACACAGATACGCAGTATTTT. It is translated as CSAPGQHTDTQYF.

V usage is TRBV15 and J usage is TRBJ2-5; a possible D gene is TRBD2 (6 bases). The V end lost 6 bases, the J end lost 0 bases, and 14 bases lay between the germline ends. Germline V gene sequence: CDR1 LNHNV, CDR2 YYDKDF (reference sequence). The CDR3 contains 15 residues. CDR3 coding DNA: TGTGCCACCAGGTCCGACTGGGGGGACCAAGAGACCCAGTACTTC. Amino acid sequence: CATRSDWGDQETQYF.

V and J are TRBV5-1 and TRBJ1-1; perhaps TRBD1 as D (6 bases). This CDR3 is built from 13 residues. The V gene lost 4 bases and the J gene lost 2 bases, with 9 bases spanning the gap. CDR1 SGHRS and CDR2 YFSETQ come from the germline V gene. CDR3 region: CASSVDSNTEAFF. CDR3 nucleotide sequence: TGCGCCAGCAGCGTGGACAGTAACACTGAAGCTTTCTTT.

This clonotype appeared once. A read error may account for a junction end that differs from germline. This chain links TRBV29-1 with TRBJ2-1; 7 bases match TRBD1. This CDR3 spans 15 amino acids. The germline gives CDR1 SQVTM, CDR2 ANQGSEA. As DNA, the CDR3 is TGCAGCGTTGCGGCGAGGGACAGTACCTACAATGGGCAGTTCTTC. This codes for CSVAARDSTYNGQFF.

The genes are TRBV7-9 and TRBJ2-1; no clear D. The germline V and J ends were trimmed by 6 bases and 9 bases, with 15 bases remaining between them. Germline V gives CDR1 SEHNR, CDR2 FQNEAQ (reference sequence). This CDR3 has 13 residues. CDR3: CASRIGNTFEQFF. As DNA, the CDR3 is TGTGCCAGCAGGATCGGAAATACGTTTGAGCAGTTCTTC.

This sequence joins TRBV6-5 and TRBJ2-7; D is unresolved. Between the trimmed V and J ends, which lost 10 bases and 5 bases, there was a span of 21 bases. Germline lookup yields CDR1 MNHEY and CDR2 SVGAGI. The CDR3 runs to 14 residues. In nucleotides, the CDR3 is TGTGCCACCCTACGGGCTAGAGGCGTCCACGAGCAGTACTTC. Amino acid sequence: CATLRARGVHEQYF.

The V and J genes are TRBV7-9 and TRBJ2-1, with TRBD2 matching over 7 bases. CDR1 is SEHNR and CDR2 is FQNEAQ in the germline V gene (reference sequence). The CDR3 contains 16 residues. V lost 3 bases, J lost 9 bases, and 14 bases stayed unmatched. The CDR3, as DNA: TGTGCCAGCAGCTTTCGACCAGGGAGGGCCCAGGGTGAGCAGTTCTTC. Translation gives CASSFRPGRAQGEQFF.

In its sample, this clonotype was seen a few times. The V gene is TRBV7-3, the J gene TRBJ2-3, with D hard to call. The CDR3 has 14 amino acids. Germline CDR1 reads SGHTA; CDR2 reads FQGTGA. V lost 4 bases and J lost 4, with 12 bases in between. The CDR3 DNA sequence: TGTGCCAGCAGCTCCATGTCTCGCCCAGATACGCAGTATTTT. Translation: CASSSMSRPDTQYF. The whole variable domain, filled in from reference TRBV7-3 and TRBJ2-3, reads GAGVSQTPSNKVTEKGKYVELRCDPISGHTALYWYRQSLGQGPEFLIYFQGTGAADDSGLPNDRFFAVRPEGSVSTLKIQRTERGDSAVYLCASSSMSRPDTQYFGPGTRLTVL.

This clonotype has a handful of counts. This rearrangement joins TRBV29-1 to TRBJ2-3, with D possibly TRBD1 on 7 matching bases. Germline-derived CDR1 and CDR2 are SQVTM and ANQGSEA. V was cut by 7 bases and J by 14 bases, with 25 bases left in between. The CDR3 has 13 amino acids. The CDR3 region has the DNA TGCAGCGGGGGGGACAGTCCCTCTCGATACGCGTATTTT. This encodes CSGGDSPSRYAYF.

J is TRBJ2-2 and V is TRBV6-5, with D possibly being TRBD2 (6 bases). The germline V gene encodes CDR1 MNHEY and CDR2 SVGAGI. The V gene lost 11 bases and the J gene lost 7 bases, with 20 bases spanning the gap. The length of the CDR3 is 14 residues. Here the CDR3 reads CAQPGLATIGELFF. The CDR3 DNA is TGTGCCCAACCCGGCCTAGCGACCATCGGGGAGCTGTTTTTT.

The chain combines TRBV28 with TRBJ1-1; 9 positions agree with TRBD1. Germline V CDR1 and CDR2: MDHEN, SYDVKM. The V and J ends lost 8 bases and 9 bases, in that order; junction bases with no gene match: 7. CDR3 size: 12 residues. The CDR3 sequence is CASAGTGSKAFF. For the CDR3, the DNA is TGTGCCAGCGCCGGGACAGGGTCGAAAGCTTTCTTT.

This clonotype was seen a handful of times. V gene TRBV11-2 combines with J gene TRBJ2-1; TRBD2 is a possible D gene (5 bases). This CDR3 spans 13 amino acids. V was shortened by 3 bases and J by 10 bases, with 13 bases between the two germline ends. Germline V lookup: CDR1 SGHAT, CDR2 FQNNGV. In DNA, the CDR3 is TGTGCCAGCAGCTTTGGGGAGCGAGGAGAGCAGTTCTTC. It yields the protein CASSFGERGEQFF.

The CDR3 sequence: CASSLAPAGATDTQYF. In DNA, the CDR3 is TGTGCCAGCAGCTTAGCCCCAGCGGGAGCAACAGATACGCAGTATTTT. The genes are TRBV11-2 and TRBJ2-3; 8 bases match TRBD2. The V and J ends lost 1 base and 3 bases, in that order; junction bases with no gene match: 6. The CDR3 is made up of 16 amino acids. Germline V gene data show CDR1 as SGHAT and CDR2 as FQNNGV.

The J gene is TRBJ2-1, the V gene TRBV11-2; possibly TRBD1 for D (6 bases). This CDR3 has 17 residues. The germline V gene encodes CDR1 SGHAT and CDR2 FQNNGV. V was pared by 5 bases and J by 0 bases, with 17 bases between. The CDR3 here is CASSPSRTESSYNEQFF. In DNA form, the CDR3 reads TGTGCCAGCAGCCCCTCACGGACAGAGAGCTCCTACAATGAGCAGTTCTTC.

V gene TRBV6-5 combines with J gene TRBJ2-5; D possibly corresponds to TRBD1 (6 bases). The germline V and J ends were trimmed by 0 bases and 4 bases, with 18 bases remaining between them. CDR3 length: 17 amino acids. Germline V gene data show CDR1 as MNHEY and CDR2 as SVGAGI. In DNA, the CDR3 is TGTGCCAGCAGTTACTCGATCAAAGACAGGAGCGGAGAGACCCAGTACTTC. Its protein is CASSYSIKDRSGETQYF.

There are a few counts of this clonotype. The V call is TRBV7-9, the J call TRBJ1-1; tentative D call: TRBD1 (5 bases). Germline CDR1 and CDR2: SEHNR and FQNEAQ (reference sequence). The CDR3 sequence is 14 residues long. Trimming cost V 6 bases and J 5 bases, with 16 bases left between them. The CDR3 loop reads CASRGGTEGTEAFF. CDR3 nucleotide sequence: TGTGCCAGCAGGGGTGGGACGGAGGGGACTGAAGCTTTCTTT.

This clonotype was seen a handful of times. This chain joins TRBV13 and TRBJ2-7, with 14 nucleotides matching TRBD2. Germline CDR1 and CDR2: PRHDT and FYEKMQ (reference sequence). The J segment lost 2 bases and the V segment lost 5 bases, leaving 14 bases of the junction unmatched. This CDR3 has 19 amino acids. The CDR3 region is CASSPGLAGEGVSAYEQYF. CDR3 nucleotides: TGTGCCAGCAGCCCGGGACTAGCGGGAGAAGGGGTTTCGGCCTACGAGCAGTACTTC.

This sequence joins TRBV5-1 and TRBJ2-5; 14 bases fit TRBD2. Germline CDR1 and CDR2: SGHRS and YFSETQ. The CDR3 length is 17 residues. V was pared by 0 bases and J by 5 bases, with 6 bases of the junction left unmatched. The CDR3 DNA reads as TGCGCCAGCAGCTTGGGCGGGACTAGCGGGAGCCGGGAGACCCAGTACTTC. This gives the protein CASSLGGTSGSRETQYF.

In the case of this clonotype: A much larger clone differs by one base, so this may be a read error. The chain recombines TRBV29-1 with TRBJ2-7; D gene unclear. The better agreement between TRBJ2-1 and the DNA end casts doubt on the J call. CDR3 length equals 12 residues. Germline lookup yields CDR1 SQVTM and CDR2 ANQGSEA. The chain's CDR3 is CNVPSSYNEQFF. CDR3 nucleotides: TGCAACGTTCCCAGTTCCTACAATGAGCAGTTCTTC.

The CDR3 nucleotides are TGCGCCAGCAGCACCGGTCGCTACAATGAGCAGTTCTTC. Protein sequence: CASSTGRYNEQFF. V gene TRBV5-1 combines with J gene TRBJ2-1; D not resolved. This CDR3 has 13 residues. V dropped 4 bases and J dropped 3 bases, with 8 bases sitting between them. CDR1 SGHRS and CDR2 YFSETQ come from the germline V gene.

The chain has TRBV6-5 and TRBJ1-5; no definite D call. Trimming removed 0 bases at V and 9 bases at J, with 12 bases between. This CDR3 spans 14 amino acids. Germline lookup yields CDR1 MNHEY and CDR2 SVGAGI. The DNA of the CDR3 is TGTGCCAGCAGTTACTCGAGGGTTATCAGGCCCCAGCATTTT. The encoded protein is CASSYSRVIRPQHF.

The rearrangement links TRBV9 to TRBJ1-1, with D maybe TRBD1 (6 bases). The V end lost 3 bases, the J end lost 4 bases, and 22 bases lay between the germline ends. The CDR3 runs to 17 residues. CDR1 SGDLS and CDR2 YYNGEE come from the germline V gene. CDR3 DNA sequence: TGTGCCAGCAGCGGGGCGGTTCGGGACAAGTCGGCCACTGAAGCTTTCTTT. Translation: CASSGAVRDKSATEAFF.

This clonotype was seen a few times. The CDR3 is CASSVGTGREETQYF. CDR3 DNA sequence: TGTGCCAGCAGCGTTGGGACAGGGCGGGAAGAGACCCAGTACTTC. The chain couples TRBV9 to TRBJ2-5; TRBD1 matches 9 bases. J gave up 3 bases and V 2 bases, and 5 bases lay outside the gene matches. The CDR3 spans 15 residues. Per the germline V gene, CDR1 is SGDLS and CDR2 is YYNGEE.

V gene TRBV27 combines with J gene TRBJ1-4; the D gene is possibly TRBD1 (5 bases). The germline V gene has CDR1 MNHEY and CDR2 SMNVEV (reference sequence). The CDR3 has 16 amino acids. Trimming removed 3 bases from V and 7 bases from J, with 18 bases in between. The CDR3 spells CASSLGRDFWREKLFF. The CDR3 DNA reads as TGTGCCAGCAGTTTGGGCAGGGATTTCTGGCGTGAAAAACTGTTTTTT.

This rearrangement joins TRBV2 to TRBJ2-6; D not certain. Germline V gene lookup returns CDR1 SNHLY and CDR2 FYNNEI. CDR3 size: 15 residues. The V end was cut by 2 bases, the J end by 0 bases, with 5 bases between. The CDR3 DNA reads as TGTGCCAGCAGTGAACGGACCTCTGGGGCCAACGTCCTGACTTTC. Translating it yields CASSERTSGANVLTF.